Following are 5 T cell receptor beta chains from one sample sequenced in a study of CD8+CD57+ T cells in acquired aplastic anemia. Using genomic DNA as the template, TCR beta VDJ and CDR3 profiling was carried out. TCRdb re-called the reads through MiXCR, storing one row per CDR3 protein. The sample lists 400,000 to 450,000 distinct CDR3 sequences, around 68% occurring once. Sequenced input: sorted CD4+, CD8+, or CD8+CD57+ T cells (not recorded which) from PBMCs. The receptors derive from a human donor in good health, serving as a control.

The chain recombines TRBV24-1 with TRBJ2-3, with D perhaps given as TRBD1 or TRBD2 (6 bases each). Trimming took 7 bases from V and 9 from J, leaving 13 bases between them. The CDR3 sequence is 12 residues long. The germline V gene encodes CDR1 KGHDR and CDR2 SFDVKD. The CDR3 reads CATRQQGGTQYF. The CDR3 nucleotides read TGTGCCACCAGACAACAGGGAGGCACGCAGTATTTT.

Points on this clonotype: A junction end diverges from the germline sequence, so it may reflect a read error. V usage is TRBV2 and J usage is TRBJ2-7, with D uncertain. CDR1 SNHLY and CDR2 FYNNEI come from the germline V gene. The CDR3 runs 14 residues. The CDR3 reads CASSEPRNYNEEYF. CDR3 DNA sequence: TGTGCCAGCAGCGAGCCCAGGAACTACAACGAGGAGTACTTC.

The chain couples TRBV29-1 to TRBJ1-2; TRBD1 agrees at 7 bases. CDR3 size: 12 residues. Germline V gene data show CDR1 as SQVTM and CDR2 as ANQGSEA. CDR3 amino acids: CSYEGANYGYTF. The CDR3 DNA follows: TGCAGTTACGAGGGGGCGAACTATGGCTACACCTTC. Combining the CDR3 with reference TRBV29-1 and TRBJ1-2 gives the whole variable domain SAVISQKPSRDICQRGTSLTIQCQVDSQVTMMFWYRQQPGQSLTLIATANQGSEATYESGFVIDKFPISRPNLTFSTLTVSNMSPEDSSIYLCSYEGANYGYTFGSGTRLTVV.

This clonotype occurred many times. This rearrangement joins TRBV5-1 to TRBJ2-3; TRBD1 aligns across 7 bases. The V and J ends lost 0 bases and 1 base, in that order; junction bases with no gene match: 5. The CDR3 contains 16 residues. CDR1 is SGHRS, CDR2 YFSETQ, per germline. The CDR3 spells CASSLARDRGTDTQYF. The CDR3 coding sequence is TGCGCCAGCAGCTTGGCTCGAGACAGGGGCACAGATACGCAGTATTTT.

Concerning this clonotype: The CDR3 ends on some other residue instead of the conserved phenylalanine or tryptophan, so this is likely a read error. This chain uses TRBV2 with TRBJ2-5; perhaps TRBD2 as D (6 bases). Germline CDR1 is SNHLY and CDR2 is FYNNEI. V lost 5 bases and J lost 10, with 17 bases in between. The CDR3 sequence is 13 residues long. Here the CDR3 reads CASSPLGPDYQYI. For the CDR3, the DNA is TGTGCCAGCAGTCCATTGGGTCCGGACTACCAGTACATC.